The source of this TCR beta chain is a study of CD8+CD57+ T cells in acquired aplastic anemia. Study-wide context: Average DNA yield from sorted CD4+ and CD8+ cells was around 3.2 ug. Whole-study findings and limits: Patients were compared with controls for CD8+ Simpson's diversity, and no significant difference emerged.

Whoever was chosen for sequencing had shown CD8+CD57+ cell expansion by flow cytometry. Profiling of TCR beta VDJ combinations and CDR3 sequences used genomic DNA as template. Each CDR3 protein gets one entry after TCRdb re-called the reads with MiXCR. The table has about 180,000 distinct CDR3 sequences, 48% seen once. This CDR3 is built from 13 residues. The V gene's germline CDR1 is SGHVS and CDR2 FNYEAQ. Trimming stripped 4 bases from V and 6 bases from J, with 12 bases between. In its sample, this clonotype was seen many times. The antigen remains unidentified. The genes are TRBV7-6 and TRBJ1-1; perhaps TRBD1 as D (6 bases). The sequence derives from a human donor with aplastic anemia. What was sequenced was sorted CD4+, CD8+, or CD8+CD57+ T cells (not recorded which) from PBMCs. Here the CDR3 reads CASSSRQVSEAFF. Written as DNA, the CDR3 is TGTGCCAGCAGCTCGCGACAGGTGTCTGAAGCTTTCTTT.